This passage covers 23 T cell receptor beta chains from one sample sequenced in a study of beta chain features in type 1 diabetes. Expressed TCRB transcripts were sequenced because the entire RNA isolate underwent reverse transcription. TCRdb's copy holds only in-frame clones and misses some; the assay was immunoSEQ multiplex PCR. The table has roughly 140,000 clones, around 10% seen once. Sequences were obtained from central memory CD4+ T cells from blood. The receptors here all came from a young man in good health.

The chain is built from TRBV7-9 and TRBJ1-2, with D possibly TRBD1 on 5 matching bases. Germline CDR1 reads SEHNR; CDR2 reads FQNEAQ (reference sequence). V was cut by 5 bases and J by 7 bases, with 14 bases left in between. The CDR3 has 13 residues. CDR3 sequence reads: CASSQTAYRGYTF. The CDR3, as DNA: TGTGCCAGCAGCCAGACAGCCTATCGTGGCTACACCTTC.

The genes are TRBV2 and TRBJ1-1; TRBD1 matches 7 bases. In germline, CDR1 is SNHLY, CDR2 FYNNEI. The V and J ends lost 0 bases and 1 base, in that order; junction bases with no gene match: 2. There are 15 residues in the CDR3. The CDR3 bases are TGTGCCAGCAGTGAAGCGGACAGGCCGAACACTGAAGCTTTCTTT. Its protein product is CASSEADRPNTEAFF.

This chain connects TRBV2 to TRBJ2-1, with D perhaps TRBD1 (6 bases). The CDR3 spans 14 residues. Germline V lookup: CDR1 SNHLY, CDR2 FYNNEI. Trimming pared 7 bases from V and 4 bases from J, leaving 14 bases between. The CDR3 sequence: CASNSGHRYNEQFF. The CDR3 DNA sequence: TGTGCCAGCAACTCGGGACACCGATACAATGAGCAGTTCTTC.

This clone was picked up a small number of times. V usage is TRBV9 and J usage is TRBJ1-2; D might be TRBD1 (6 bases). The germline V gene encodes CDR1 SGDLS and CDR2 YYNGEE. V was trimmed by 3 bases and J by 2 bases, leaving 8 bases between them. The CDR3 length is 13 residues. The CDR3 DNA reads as TGTGCCAGCAGCGGCACAGGGAACTATGGCTACACCTTC. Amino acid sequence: CASSGTGNYGYTF.

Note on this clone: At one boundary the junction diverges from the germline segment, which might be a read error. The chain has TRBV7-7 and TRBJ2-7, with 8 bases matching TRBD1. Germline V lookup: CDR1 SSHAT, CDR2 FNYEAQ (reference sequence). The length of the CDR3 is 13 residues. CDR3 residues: CASSADRGGEQYF. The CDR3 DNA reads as TGTGCTAGCAGCGCTGACAGGGGTGGGGAGCAGTACTTC.

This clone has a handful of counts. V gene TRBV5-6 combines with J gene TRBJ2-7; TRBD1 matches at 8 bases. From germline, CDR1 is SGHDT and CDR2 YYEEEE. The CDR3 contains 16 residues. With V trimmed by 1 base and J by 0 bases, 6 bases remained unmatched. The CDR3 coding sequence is TGTGCCAGCAGCTTGAACACCGGGACAGGCTCCTACGAGCAGTACTTC. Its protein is CASSLNTGTGSYEQYF.

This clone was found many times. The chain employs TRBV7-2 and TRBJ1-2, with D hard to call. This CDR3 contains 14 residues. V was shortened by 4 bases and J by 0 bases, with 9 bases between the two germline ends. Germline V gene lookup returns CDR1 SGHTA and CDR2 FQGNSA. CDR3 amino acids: CASSSGGTNYGYTF. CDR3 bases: TGTGCCAGCAGCTCCGGAGGGACTAACTATGGCTACACCTTC.

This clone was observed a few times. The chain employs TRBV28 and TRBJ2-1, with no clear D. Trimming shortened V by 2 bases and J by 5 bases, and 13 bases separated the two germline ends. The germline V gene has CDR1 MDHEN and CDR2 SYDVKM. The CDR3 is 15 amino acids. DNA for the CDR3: TGTGCCAGCAGTTTACCCCTTTCTGGCAACAATGAGCAGTTCTTC. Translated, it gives CASSLPLSGNNEQFF. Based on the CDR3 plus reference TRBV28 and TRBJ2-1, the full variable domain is DVKVTQSSRYLVKRTGEKVFLECVQDMDHENMFWYRQDPGLGLRLIYFSYDVKMKEKGDIPEGYSVSREKKERFSLILESASTNQTSMYLCASSLPLSGNNEQFFGPGTRLTVL.

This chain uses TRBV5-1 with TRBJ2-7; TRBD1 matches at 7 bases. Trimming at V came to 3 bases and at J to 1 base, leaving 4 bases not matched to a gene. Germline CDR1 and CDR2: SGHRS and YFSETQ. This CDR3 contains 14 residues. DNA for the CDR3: TGCGCCAGCAGCTGGACAGGCCTTTCCTACGAGCAGTACTTC. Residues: CASSWTGLSYEQYF.

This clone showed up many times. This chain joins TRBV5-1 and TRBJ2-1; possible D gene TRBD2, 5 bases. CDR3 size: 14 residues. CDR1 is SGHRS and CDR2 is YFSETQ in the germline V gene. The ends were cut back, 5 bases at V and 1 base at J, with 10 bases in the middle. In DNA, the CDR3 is TGCGCCAGCAGAGCGGCCGGGTCCTACAATGAGCAGTTCTTC. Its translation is CASRAAGSYNEQFF.

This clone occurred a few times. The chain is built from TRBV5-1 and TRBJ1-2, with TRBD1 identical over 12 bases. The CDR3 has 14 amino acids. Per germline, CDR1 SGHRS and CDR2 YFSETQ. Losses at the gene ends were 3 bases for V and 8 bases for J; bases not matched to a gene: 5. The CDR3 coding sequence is TGCGCCAGCAGCTCGGGACAGGGGGCGTTCGGCTACACCTTC. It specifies CASSSGQGAFGYTF.

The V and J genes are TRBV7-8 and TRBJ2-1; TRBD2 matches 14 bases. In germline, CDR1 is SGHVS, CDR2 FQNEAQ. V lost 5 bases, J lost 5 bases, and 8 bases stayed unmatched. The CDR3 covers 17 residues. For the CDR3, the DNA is TGTGCCAGCAGCCTGGGACTAGCGGGAGTGCTCAACAATGAGCAGTTCTTC. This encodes CASSLGLAGVLNNEQFF.

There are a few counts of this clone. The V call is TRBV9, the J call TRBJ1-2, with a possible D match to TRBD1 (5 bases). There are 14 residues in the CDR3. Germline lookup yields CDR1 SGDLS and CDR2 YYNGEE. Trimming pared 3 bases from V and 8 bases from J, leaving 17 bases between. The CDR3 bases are TGTGCCAGCAGCGGCTCAGGGCCCATGGGGGGCTACACCTTC. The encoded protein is CASSGSGPMGGYTF.

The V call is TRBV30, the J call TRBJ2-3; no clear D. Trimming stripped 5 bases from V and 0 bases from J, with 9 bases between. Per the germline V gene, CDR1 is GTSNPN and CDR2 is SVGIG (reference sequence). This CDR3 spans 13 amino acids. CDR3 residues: CAWADGSTDTQYF. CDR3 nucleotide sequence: TGTGCCTGGGCGGACGGTAGCACAGATACGCAGTATTTT. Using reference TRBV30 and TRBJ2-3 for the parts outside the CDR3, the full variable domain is SQTIHQWPATLVQPVGSPLSLECTVEGTSNPNLYWYRQAAGRGLQLLFYSVGIGQISSEVPQNLSASRPQDRQFILSSKKLLLSDSGFYLCAWADGSTDTQYFGPGTRLTVL.

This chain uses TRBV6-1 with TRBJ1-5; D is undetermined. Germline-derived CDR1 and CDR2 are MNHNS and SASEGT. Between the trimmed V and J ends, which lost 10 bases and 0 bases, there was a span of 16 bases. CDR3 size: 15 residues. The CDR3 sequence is CATQQKPYSNQPQHF. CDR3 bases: TGTGCCACACAGCAAAAGCCGTATAGCAATCAGCCCCAGCATTTT.

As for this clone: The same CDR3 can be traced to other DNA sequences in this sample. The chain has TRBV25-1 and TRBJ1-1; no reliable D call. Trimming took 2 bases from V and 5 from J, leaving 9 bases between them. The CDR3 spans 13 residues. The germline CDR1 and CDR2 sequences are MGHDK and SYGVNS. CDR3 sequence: CASSEGGRTEAFF. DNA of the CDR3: TGTGCCAGCAGTGAAGGAGGCAGAACTGAAGCTTTCTTT.

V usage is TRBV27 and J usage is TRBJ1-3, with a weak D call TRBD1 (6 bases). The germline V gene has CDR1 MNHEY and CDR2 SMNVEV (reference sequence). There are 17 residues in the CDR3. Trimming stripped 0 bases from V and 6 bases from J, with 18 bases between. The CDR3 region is CASSLSARGARKNTIYF. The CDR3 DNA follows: TGTGCCAGCAGTTTATCGGCTCGGGGGGCGCGTAAAAACACCATATATTTT.

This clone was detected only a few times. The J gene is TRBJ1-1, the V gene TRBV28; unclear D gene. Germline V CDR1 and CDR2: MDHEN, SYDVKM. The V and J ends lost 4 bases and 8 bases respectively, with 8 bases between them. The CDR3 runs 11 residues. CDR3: CASSSRREAFF. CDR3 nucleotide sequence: TGTGCCAGCAGTTCTCGAAGGGAAGCTTTCTTT.

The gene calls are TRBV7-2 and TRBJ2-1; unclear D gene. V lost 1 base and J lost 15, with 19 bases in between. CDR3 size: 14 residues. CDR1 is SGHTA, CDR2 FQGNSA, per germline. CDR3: CASSLGQAVEGRFF. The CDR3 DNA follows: TGTGCCAGCAGCTTAGGGCAGGCAGTGGAAGGTAGGTTCTTC.

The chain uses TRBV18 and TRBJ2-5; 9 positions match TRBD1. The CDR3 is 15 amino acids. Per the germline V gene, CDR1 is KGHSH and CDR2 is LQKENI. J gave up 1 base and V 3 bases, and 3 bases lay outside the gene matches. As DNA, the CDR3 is TGTGCCAGCTCACCGCCGACAGGGGGCCAAGAGACCCAGTACTTC. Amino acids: CASSPPTGGQETQYF.

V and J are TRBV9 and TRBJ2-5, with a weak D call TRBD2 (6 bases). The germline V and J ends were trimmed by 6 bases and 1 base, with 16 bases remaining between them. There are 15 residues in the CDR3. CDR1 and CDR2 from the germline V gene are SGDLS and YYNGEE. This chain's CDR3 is CASTRGGNPQETQYF. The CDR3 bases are TGTGCCAGCACTCGTGGCGGGAATCCCCAAGAGACCCAGTACTTC.

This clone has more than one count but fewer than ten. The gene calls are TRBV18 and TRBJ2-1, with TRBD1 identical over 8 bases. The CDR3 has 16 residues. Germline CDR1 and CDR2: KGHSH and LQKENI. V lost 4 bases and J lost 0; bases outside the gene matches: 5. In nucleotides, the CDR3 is TGTGCCAGCTCACAATGGACAGGGAGCTCCTACAATGAGCAGTTCTTC. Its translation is CASSQWTGSSYNEQFF.

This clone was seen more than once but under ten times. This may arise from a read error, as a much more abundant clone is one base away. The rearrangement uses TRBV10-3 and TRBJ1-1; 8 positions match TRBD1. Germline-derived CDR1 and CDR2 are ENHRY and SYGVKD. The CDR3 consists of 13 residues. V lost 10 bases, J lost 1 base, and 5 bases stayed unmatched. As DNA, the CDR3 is TGTGCCAGCAGCGGACAGGGGAACACTGAAGCTTTCTTT. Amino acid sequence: CASSGQGNTEAFF.